This is a list of T cell receptor beta chains from one sample in a study of early T cells in non-severe SARS-CoV-2 infection. TCRdb itself ran the 5' RACE reads through MiXCR, one entry per CDR3 protein. The table lists 60,000 to 75,000 distinct CDR3 sequences, roughly 12% of them singletons. Sequencing was done on a sample of whole blood. These receptors all come from an adult who was a healthcare worker with PCR-confirmed SARS-CoV-2 infection or an uninfected control (not recorded which). CDR3s include the opening cysteine and the closing phenylalanine or tryptophan. A D gene is named only where the DNA matches it firmly. Rows give clone size only sometimes, using once, few, many, or a class for an expanded clone.

v_gene	d_gene	abundance	j_gene	CDR3aa	CDR3nt
TRBV3-1	TRBD2	many	TRBJ2-1	CASSQGTSGFEQFF	TGTGCCAGCAGCCAGGGGACTAGCGGGTTCGAGCAGTTCTTC
TRBV6-6	TRBD1	few	TRBJ2-7	CASRTGTGTYEQYF	TGTGCCAGCAGGACCGGGACAGGGACCTACGAGCAGTACTTC
TRBV10-3	NA	few	TRBJ2-3	CAISGTPDSYTDTQYF	TGTGCCATCAGTGGAACCCCCGACAGTTACACAGATACGCAGTATTTT
TRBV5-4	TRBD1	many	TRBJ1-4	CASSPHPGQGLAKLFF	TGTGCCAGCAGCCCCCATCCGGGACAGGGGTTGGCAAAACTGTTTTTT
TRBV7-9	NA	NA	TRBJ2-7	CASSSSKDSYEQYF	TGTGCCAGCAGCTCCTCTAAGGACAGCTACGAGCAGTACTTC
TRBV7-9	NA	many	TRBJ2-7	CASSPDENYEQYF	TGTGCCAGCAGCCCGGATGAGAACTACGAGCAGTACTTC
TRBV21-1	NA	many	TRBJ2-1	CASSIWGTRSSYNEQFF	TGTGCCAGCAGCATCTGGGGGACACGTAGCTCCTACAATGAGCAGTTCTTC
TRBV5-6	TRBD2	NA	TRBJ2-5	CASSFVAGAQETQYF	TGTGCCAGCAGCTTCGTGGCGGGAGCACAAGAGACCCAGTACTTC
TRBV7-8	TRBD1	few	TRBJ2-3	CASSLAGQVTDTQYF	TGTGCCAGCAGCTTAGCGGGACAGGTCACAGATACGCAGTATTTT
TRBV5-1	NA	many	TRBJ1-1	CASHRELNTEAFF	TGCGCCAGCCACAGGGAACTGAACACTGAAGCTTTCTTT
TRBV10-1	NA	many	TRBJ2-5	CASSSTGQETQYF	TGCGCCAGCAGCTCCACAGGGCAAGAGACCCAGTACTTC
TRBV7-6	NA	NA	TRBJ2-7	CASSYSGGGYEQYF	TGTGCCAGCAGCTACTCAGGGGGGGGCTACGAGCAGTACTTC
TRBV11-2	TRBD1	NA	TRBJ1-1	CASSQIRGLNTEAFF	TGTGCCAGCAGCCAGATTAGGGGGCTGAACACTGAAGCTTTCTTT
TRBV5-5	TRBD1	NA	TRBJ2-6	CASIPGQGSGANVLTF	TGTGCCAGCATTCCGGGACAGGGATCAGGGGCCAACGTCCTGACTTTC
TRBV9	NA	many	TRBJ2-7	CASSVVPGYEQYF	TGTGCCAGCAGCGTAGTACCGGGCTACGAGCAGTACTTC
TRBV7-9	NA	many	TRBJ1-1	CASRGIGGIGEAFF	TGTGCCAGCAGGGGGATTGGAGGGATTGGTGAAGCTTTCTTT
TRBV12-3/TRBV12-4	TRBD1	NA	TRBJ1-5	CASSDRASNQPQHF	TGTGCCAGCAGTGACAGGGCCAGCAATCAGCCCCAGCATTTT
TRBV7-7	TRBD1	NA	TRBJ2-5	CASSSGQAQETQYF	TGTGCTAGCAGCTCCGGACAGGCCCAAGAGACCCAGTACTTC
TRBV7-8	TRBD2	NA	TRBJ2-7	CASSSGLADYEQYF	TGTGCCAGCAGCTCCGGACTAGCGGACTACGAGCAGTACTTC
TRBV18	NA	few	TRBJ2-3	CAGAGPSTDTQYF	TGTGCCGGAGCCGGGCCTAGCACAGATACGCAGTATTTT
TRBV29-1	TRBD1	NA	TRBJ2-7	CSVAGLRQGGVEEQYF	TGCAGCGTAGCCGGGCTCCGACAGGGGGGGGTTGAAGAGCAGTACTTC
TRBV7-2	NA	NA	TRBJ1-2	CASSLGWRVGYTF	TGTGCCAGCAGCTTAGGGTGGCGTGTTGGCTACACCTTC